Listed here is a single T cell receptor beta chain. Its antigen remains unidentified. About 2 micrograms of genomic DNA came from cryopreserved PBMCs for TCR beta libraries. Deep sequencing aimed at 1 in 200,000 to 1 in 1 million T cells' resolution. Libraries were prepared by immunoSEQ multiplex PCR; TCRdb keeps only in-frame clonotypes and omits some of them. In the table there are under 300,000 clones, less than 85% of which are singletons. The CDR3 spans 15 residues. Trimming pared 4 bases from V and 0 bases from J, leaving 11 bases between. Per germline, CDR1 SGHKS and CDR2 YYEKEE (reference sequence). The sample comes from a study of cytotoxic CD8 clonotypes in ibrutinib-treated CLL. The study's findings and limits: At baseline, clonality was higher than in age-matched healthy donors and correlated with CD8+ counts. The study found public clonotypes uncommon, contracting or stable on treatment.

The sample here was PBMCs, taken at disease progression, from a patient treated with ibrutinib. This TCR came from a human donor with chronic lymphocytic leukemia. The chain carries TRBV5-5 and TRBJ1-3; tentatively, D is TRBD1 (6 bases). CDR3: CASSRQGSSGNTIYF. DNA for the CDR3: TGTGCCAGCAGCAGGCAGGGGAGCTCTGGAAACACCATATATTTT.